This T cell receptor beta chain is drawn from a study of cytomegalovirus exposure and HLA in healthy donors. With 60 Vbeta and 13 Jbeta primers, the PCR was carried out. Data came from immunoSEQ multiplex PCR; TCRdb stores just in-frame clones and leaves some out. The sample has over 150,000 clones; roughly 80% are singletons. On this clone: Its specificity is unknown.

Unmatched junction bases numbered 8, after V lost 2 bases and J lost 3 bases. Germline V gene lookup returns CDR1 SGDLS and CDR2 YYNGEE. This CDR3 contains 17 residues. Findings of the study overall: Sequencing likely caused a cluster of highly shared sequence variants. An ancestry cluster, one associated with Asian ancestry, reportedly showed fewer N-insertions than the roughly 670-donor mean in a later analysis. Overall, around 160 TCR beta chains were annotated as cytomegalovirus-associated.

The clonotype comes from a man aged 30-40 years in good health and CMV-seropositive. The sequenced sample consisted of PBMCs. The chain is built from TRBV9 and TRBJ2-3, with 11 positions matching TRBD2. The CDR3 DNA sequence: TGTGCCAGCAGCGTGTTAGCGGGAGGGCCGATTACAGATACGCAGTATTTT. It translates to CASSVLAGGPITDTQYF.